Detailed here is one TCR beta chain. Its antigen is still unknown. Base qualities are not provided; no much larger clone lies one nucleotide away. Measured from the cysteine to the phenylalanine, the CDR3 is 16 residues long. The retained sequence is limited to the CDR3, 48 bases, with the frame set at the first base. For this chain, trimming is 2 bases at the V end and 3 bases at the J end, and the number of junction bases without a gene match is 9. CDR1 and CDR2, looked up from the germline V gene, are SGDLS and YYNGEE. Patients with autoimmune disease history or receiving systemic immunosuppression were excluded from the trial. Peripheral blood for TCR sequencing was collected from all dose cohorts at baseline, on cycle 4 day 1, and on cycle 7 day 1. The samples were taken from a phase I, first-in-human, multicenter, open-label dose-escalation trial of ivuxolimab. The trial enrolled adults with locally advanced or metastatic head and neck squamous cell, hepatocellular, melanoma or renal cell carcinoma. Before TCR sequencing, CD4+ T cells and CD8+ T cells from peripheral blood were sorted into separate populations.

The sample belongs to a study of OX40 agonist ivuxolimab in advanced cancers. With regard to the full study: The costimulatory receptor OX40 (CD134) was targeted by ivuxolimab, a fully human IgG2 agonistic monoclonal antibody. A male proportion of approximately 83% and a mean age of approximately 60 years, ranging from about 20 to 80, were recorded for the dose-escalation cohort. Intravenous ivuxolimab was administered to patients every 2 weeks at six dose levels: 0.01, 0.1, 0.3, 1.5, 3 and 10 mg/kg. Among the approximately 54 dose-escalation patients, around 20 had hepatocellular carcinoma, 15 melanoma, 9 renal cell carcinoma and 9 head and neck cancer. The point of sequencing TCRbeta in the periphery was to test whether ivuxolimab changed TCR sequence diversity and drove clonal T-cell expansion. Patients were allowed to have had prior anti-PD-1, anti-PD-L1 or anti-CTLA-4 therapy, and around two fifths of the dose-escalation patients had been treated with checkpoint inhibitors. The paper reports the monotherapy dose-escalation portion (N of about 51 patients) of the phase I ivuxolimab trial. Partial responses occurred in three dose-escalation patients: two with cutaneous melanoma and one with hepatocellular carcinoma.

The paper's findings and limits, for the study overall: Low levels of normalized T-cell clonal expansion were also shown by some nonresponding patients. After ivuxolimab, more expanded clones were found on average in CD8+ T cells than in CD4+ T cells. The antigen specificity of the clonally expanded peripheral T cells was not determined. In the 0.1-3.0 mg/kg groups, partial responders were among the patients with the lowest normalized peripheral clonal expansion, particularly in CD8+ T cells. Clonal expansion of both CD4+ and CD8+ blood T cells was observed from baseline to week 6 at doses 0.1 to 3.0 mg/kg.

For sequencing of the TCRbeta CDR3 region, genomic DNA was extracted from the sorted cells. The immunoSEQ Assay was used to sequence the TCRbeta CDR3 regions. TCRdb took over this immuneACCESS table, retaining in-frame rearrangements with V and J assigned. Such tables are incomplete; in checked studies, under half of the missing clones stem from an unresolved V gene, and the remainder is unexplained. This sample comprises 45,000 to 65,000 clones, almost 90% of them detected only once. Of the sample, 6.9% falls within the top ten clones. The sequence is built from TRBV9 and TRBJ1-2; 8 nucleotides in the junction match TRBD1. This TCR came from an adult with an advanced solid tumor such as melanoma, head and neck, liver or kidney cancer. The source material was CD4+ or CD8+ T cells sorted from blood, sampled in a trial of the OX40 agonist ivuxolimab. The CDR3 sequence is CASSVGRDRLHYGYTF. The DNA sequence is as follows: TGTGCCAGCAGCGTGGGCCGGGACAGGCTGCACTATGGCTACACCTTC.